These 10 T cell receptor beta chains share one sample of origin, sequenced in a study of blood T cell repertoires in COVID-19 (dated by TCRdb to about 2020). Receptors were amplified or captured by the immunoSEQ multiplex PCR assay. TCRdb's version of the immuneACCESS table is confined to in-frame rearrangements and falls short of the full clone set. An unresolved V gene accounts for under half of the shortfall where checked; the remainder is of unknown origin. Recorded for this sample are around 69,000 clones; about 86% of them occurred a single time. 5.5% to 8.5% of the sample lies in the top ten. Material: peripheral blood. All receptors derive from a man in his forties or fifties with active COVID-19.

The J gene is TRBJ2-3, the V gene TRBV5-1; 7 bases map to TRBD2. CDR1 is SGHRS and CDR2 is YFSETQ in the germline V gene. The CDR3 is made up of 16 amino acids. V lost 0 bases and J lost 3; bases outside the gene matches: 7. The CDR3 sequence is CASSLVWTSGTDTQYF. In DNA, the CDR3 is TGCGCCAGCAGCTTGGTATGGACTAGTGGGACAGATACGCAGTATTTT.

This sequence joins TRBV25-1 and TRBJ2-4; 8 nucleotides agree with TRBD1. Trimming cost V 3 bases and J 8 bases; bases outside gene matches: 3. The CDR3 consists of 13 residues. Germline assignment: CDR1 MGHDK and CDR2 SYGVNS. CDR3 protein: CASSDAGQDIQYF. The CDR3, as DNA: TGTGCCAGCAGTGATGCGGGACAGGACATTCAGTACTTC. Looking up the rest from reference TRBV25-1 and TRBJ2-4 gives the full variable domain: EADIYQTPRYLVIGTGKKITLECSQTMGHDKMYWYQQDPGMELHLIHYSYGVNSTEKGDLSSESTVSRIRTEHFPLTLESARPSHTSQYLCASSDAGQDIQYFGAGTRLSVL.

J is TRBJ2-1 and V is TRBV27; 13 positions agree with TRBD2. CDR1 is MNHEY and CDR2 is SMNVEV in the germline V gene (reference sequence). The junction had 6 bases not matched to a gene; V was cut back by 3 bases and J by 4 bases. The CDR3 sequence is 17 residues long. CDR3 sequence: CASSLRTSGSNYNEQFF. CDR3 DNA sequence: TGTGCCAGCAGTTTGCGGACTAGCGGGAGCAATTACAATGAGCAGTTCTTC.

The CDR3 loop is CASSPVPGQTNVLTF. In DNA form, the CDR3 reads TGTGCCAGCAGCCCCGTACCGGGACAAACCAACGTCCTGACTTTC. V is TRBV5-6 and J is TRBJ2-6, with D possibly matching TRBD1 (6 bases). The CDR3 loop spans 15 amino acids. Germline V gene data show CDR1 as SGHDT and CDR2 as YYEEEE. V was pared by 4 bases and J by 8 bases, with 16 bases between.

This clone showed up just a few times. The chain links TRBV10-1 to TRBJ1-1, with 12 bases fitting TRBD1. V shed 5 bases and J 4 bases; nucleotides not matched to a gene: 8. Germline lookup yields CDR1 WNHNN and CDR2 SYGVQD (reference sequence). This CDR3 has 16 amino acids. For the CDR3, the DNA is TGCGCCAGCAGTTACGAACGGGACAGGGGGCCCACTGAAGCTTTCTTT. It translates to CASSYERDRGPTEAFF.

The V gene is TRBV14, the J gene TRBJ1-4, with 9 bases lining up with TRBD1. This CDR3 contains 15 residues. The V gene end was trimmed by 4 bases and the J gene end by 7 bases; junction bases not matched to a gene: 7. CDR1 is SGHDN, CDR2 FVKESK, per germline. In DNA, the CDR3 is TGTGCCAGCAGCCTATGGACAGGGGCAGGTGAAAAACTGTTTTTT. This gives the protein CASSLWTGAGEKLFF.

V usage is TRBV14 and J usage is TRBJ1-1; no reliable D call. This CDR3 has 12 residues. V lost 0 bases, J lost 11 bases, and 10 bases lay in between. From germline, CDR1 is SGHDN and CDR2 FVKESK. The CDR3 region has the DNA TGTGCCAGCAGCCAAGATTTGGCAATGGCTTTCTTT. This translates into CASSQDLAMAFF.

This sequence joins TRBV10-3 and TRBJ2-7, with TRBD2 as a possible D gene (6 bases). CDR1 and CDR2 from the germline V gene are ENHRY and SYGVKD. V dropped 11 bases and J dropped 4 bases, with 12 bases sitting between them. The CDR3 spans 11 residues. CDR3 sequence reads: CAAGTFYEQYF. The CDR3, as DNA: TGTGCCGCCGGGACTTTTTACGAGCAGTACTTC.

This clone has just a few counts. The chain uses TRBV2 and TRBJ2-5; D perhaps matches TRBD1 (6 bases). CDR1 SNHLY and CDR2 FYNNEI come from the germline V gene. This CDR3 comprises 15 residues. Trimming pared 5 bases from V and 3 bases from J, leaving 16 bases between. The CDR3 loop is CASSNRAAGEETQYF. DNA for the CDR3: TGTGCCAGCAGTAACAGGGCCGCCGGAGAAGAGACCCAGTACTTC.

This sequence joins TRBV7-3 and TRBJ2-1, with D uncertain. This CDR3 is built from 12 residues. Trimming stripped 5 bases from V and 5 bases from J, with 7 bases between. Germline CDR1 SGHTA, CDR2 FQGTGA. The CDR3: CASSLGDNEQFF. CDR3 DNA: TGTGCCAGCAGCCTGGGCGACAATGAGCAGTTCTTC.